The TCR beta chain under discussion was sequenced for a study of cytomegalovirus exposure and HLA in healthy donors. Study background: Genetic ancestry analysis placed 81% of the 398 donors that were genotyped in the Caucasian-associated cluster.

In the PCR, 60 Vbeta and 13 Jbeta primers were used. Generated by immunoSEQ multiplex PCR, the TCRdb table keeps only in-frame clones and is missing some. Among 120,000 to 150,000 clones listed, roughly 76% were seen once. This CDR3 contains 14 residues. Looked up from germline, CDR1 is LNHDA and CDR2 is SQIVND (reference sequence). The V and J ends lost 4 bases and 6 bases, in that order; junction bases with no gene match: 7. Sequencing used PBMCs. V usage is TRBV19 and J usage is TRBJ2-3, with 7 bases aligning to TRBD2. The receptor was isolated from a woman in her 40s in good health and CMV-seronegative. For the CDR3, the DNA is TGTGCCAGTAGTAGGACTAGAGCCCGGGATACGCAGTATTTT. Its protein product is CASSRTRARDTQYF.